A single sample gave rise to the 21 T cell receptor beta chains below, sequenced in a study of CD8 T cells in Susac syndrome. Random hexamers were used to reverse transcribe the RNA input (roughly 0.5 to 1 ug). Via MiXCR, TCRdb re-called the immunoSEQ multiplex PCR reads, giving one row per CDR3 protein. In the table there are over 150,000 distinct CDR3 sequences, roughly 95% of which are singletons. What was sequenced was CD4+ T cells from PBMCs. The receptors stem from a human donor with Susac syndrome.

The rearrangement joins TRBV30 to TRBJ2-1; D is possibly TRBD2 (5 bases). This CDR3 region has 12 residues. Germline CDR1 and CDR2: GTSNPN and SVGIG (reference sequence). V was clipped by 4 bases and J by 8 bases, with 12 bases between them. For the CDR3, the DNA is TGTGCCTGGACTAGCCACCACGATGAGCAGTTCTTC. This sequence encodes CAWTSHHDEQFF.

The chain combines TRBV15 with TRBJ1-2; D is ambiguous. CDR3 length: 12 amino acids. Germline loops: CDR1 LNHNV, CDR2 YYDKDF (reference sequence). Between the trimmed V and J ends, which lost 0 bases and 10 bases, there was a span of 9 bases. The CDR3 nucleotides are TGTGCCACCAGCAGAGATTTCAGCTCCTACACCTTC. It translates to CATSRDFSSYTF.

This chain connects TRBV3-1 to TRBJ2-2; D possibly corresponds to TRBD2 (6 bases). Germline CDR1 LGHDT, CDR2 YNNKEL (reference sequence). The V end lost 1 base, the J end lost 6 bases, and 6 bases lay between the germline ends. The CDR3 totals 13 residues. As DNA, the CDR3 is TGTGCCAGCAGCCAAGGCGGGGCCGGGGAGCTGTTTTTT. It is translated as CASSQGGAGELFF.

This chain links TRBV9 with TRBJ1-6; 7 bases are shared with TRBD1. With V trimmed by 2 bases and J by 7 bases, 6 bases remained unmatched. CDR3 length equals 15 residues. Germline-derived CDR1 and CDR2 are SGDLS and YYNGEE. This chain's CDR3 is CASSVIDRANSPLHF. The CDR3 DNA follows: TGTGCCAGCAGCGTTATAGACAGGGCAAATTCACCCCTCCACTTT.

The J gene is TRBJ2-6, the V gene TRBV28; D might be TRBD2 (5 bases). V was cut by 5 bases and J by 5 bases, with 13 bases left in between. Germline V gene lookup returns CDR1 MDHEN and CDR2 SYDVKM. The CDR3 spans 15 residues. CDR3: CASSPGGSWANVLTF. The CDR3 DNA sequence: TGTGCCAGCAGTCCAGGCGGGTCTTGGGCCAACGTCCTGACTTTC.

The chain combines TRBV4-1 with TRBJ2-5; 7 bases align to TRBD1. Germline CDR1 reads MGHRA; CDR2 reads YSYEKL. The CDR3 covers 16 residues. V shed 0 bases and J 9 bases; nucleotides not matched to a gene: 13. Here the CDR3 reads CASSQDIQTGRLAQYF. In nucleotides, the CDR3 is TGCGCCAGCAGCCAAGACATCCAGACAGGGCGGTTGGCCCAGTACTTC.

This chain links TRBV28 with TRBJ2-5; D remains ambiguous. The germline gives CDR1 MDHEN, CDR2 SYDVKM. Trimming pared 4 bases from V and 0 bases from J, leaving 15 bases between. The CDR3 has 16 amino acids. CDR3 region: CASSSWGAAYQETQYF. The CDR3 bases are TGTGCCAGCAGTTCCTGGGGTGCGGCGTACCAAGAGACCCAGTACTTC. Full variable domain (remainder filled in from reference TRBV28 and TRBJ2-5): DVKVTQSSRYLVKRTGEKVFLECVQDMDHENMFWYRQDPGLGLRLIYFSYDVKMKEKGDIPEGYSVSREKKERFSLILESASTNQTSMYLCASSSWGAAYQETQYFGPGTRLLVL.

This sequence joins TRBV2 and TRBJ2-3; the D is unclear. This CDR3 has 15 amino acids. Per the germline V gene, CDR1 is SNHLY and CDR2 is FYNNEI. V lost 6 bases and J 0 bases, leaving 13 bases between the germline ends. The CDR3 loop is CASSGRATSTDTQYF. CDR3 nucleotides: TGTGCCAGCAGCGGACGGGCCACTAGCACAGATACGCAGTATTTT.

This clonotype was seen a few times. The J gene is TRBJ2-4, the V gene TRBV6-1, with a possible D match to TRBD2 (6 bases). The V and J ends lost 5 bases and 2 bases respectively, with 10 bases between them. CDR1 MNHNS and CDR2 SASEGT come from the germline V gene. The length of the CDR3 is 14 residues. This chain's CDR3 is CASSLGTSKNIQYF. CDR3 nucleotides: TGTGCCAGCAGTCTCGGGACTTCCAAAAACATTCAGTACTTC.

The chain combines TRBV15 with TRBJ1-4; tentatively, D is TRBD1 (5 bases). In germline, CDR1 is LNHNV, CDR2 YYDKDF (reference sequence). V dropped 6 bases and J dropped 2 bases, with 7 bases sitting between them. There are 13 residues in the CDR3. The CDR3 sequence: CATSRGTNEKLFF. The CDR3 DNA reads as TGTGCCACCAGTCGGGGGACTAATGAAAAACTGTTTTTT.

The chain links TRBV28 to TRBJ1-2; 7 bases are a match to TRBD1. The CDR3 totals 12 residues. Losses at the gene ends were 6 bases for V and 9 bases for J; bases not matched to a gene: 7. Germline V CDR1 and CDR2: MDHEN, SYDVKM. The CDR3 sequence is CASSPMGQRYTF. The CDR3 nucleotides are TGTGCCAGCAGCCCAATGGGACAGCGCTACACCTTC.

The rearrangement links TRBV7-2 to TRBJ2-5; maybe TRBD1 (5 bases). Germline assignment: CDR1 SGHTA and CDR2 FQGNSA. CDR3 size: 14 residues. V dropped 5 bases and J dropped 5 bases, with 15 bases sitting between them. Here the CDR3 DNA reads TGTGCCAGCAGCCCCAGACAGCTGCGGGAGACCCAGTACTTC. The encoded protein is CASSPRQLRETQYF.

V and J are TRBV2 and TRBJ2-7; TRBD1 might be the D (6 bases). This CDR3 is built from 14 residues. CDR1 and CDR2 (germline): SNHLY, FYNNEI. V was clipped by 8 bases and J by 6 bases, with 20 bases between them. CDR3 coding DNA: TGTGCCAGCCAGGGCGGTACAGGGATCGGCGAGCAGTACGTC. The encoded protein is CASQGGTGIGEQYV.

The chain links TRBV20-1 to TRBJ2-6; D is possibly TRBD2 (6 bases). The CDR3 loop spans 16 amino acids. V gave up 3 bases and J gave up 1 base, with 13 bases separating them. In germline, CDR1 is DFQATT, CDR2 SNEGSKA (reference sequence). The CDR3 DNA reads as TGCAGTGCTAGGGGGCGGGGCGCGTCTGGGGCCAACGTCCTGACTTTC. Its translation is CSARGRGASGANVLTF.

The V call is TRBV19, the J call TRBJ2-1; D not resolved. This CDR3 is built from 15 residues. V was shortened by 2 bases and J by 6 bases, with 14 bases between the two germline ends. Germline V gives CDR1 LNHDA, CDR2 SQIVND (reference sequence). The CDR3 nucleotides read TGTGCCAGTAGTATAACCAGCAGCGTTATCAATGAGCAGTTCTTC. Amino acids: CASSITSSVINEQFF.

This chain uses TRBV11-2 with TRBJ2-6; the match to TRBD1 covers 12 bases. V was clipped by 1 base and J by 2 bases; unmatched bases: 3. CDR3 size: 18 residues. The germline gives CDR1 SGHAT, CDR2 FQNNGV. The CDR3 reads CASSLVGQGATGANVLTF. CDR3 DNA sequence: TGTGCCAGCAGCTTAGTGGGACAGGGGGCAACTGGGGCCAACGTCCTGACTTTC.

The V call is TRBV2, the J call TRBJ2-7; 7 nucleotides align to TRBD2. CDR3 size: 14 residues. CDR1 and CDR2 (germline): SNHLY, FYNNEI. V lost 6 bases and J lost 2; bases outside the gene matches: 7. The CDR3 protein is CASRGGSRAYEQYF. The CDR3 nucleotides read TGTGCCAGCAGGGGCGGGAGTCGGGCCTACGAGCAGTACTTC.

The gene calls are TRBV29-1 and TRBJ2-5; perhaps TRBD2 as D (6 bases). Germline assignment: CDR1 SQVTM and CDR2 ANQGSEA. This CDR3 spans 14 amino acids. V was pared by 4 bases and J by 5 bases, with 17 bases between. CDR3 DNA: TGCAGCGTTGCTTACCATGTCCGGGAGGAGACCCAGTACTTC. Translation: CSVAYHVREETQYF.

The J gene is TRBJ1-5, the V gene TRBV5-6; no clear D. Looked up from germline, CDR1 is SGHDT and CDR2 is YYEEEE. Trimming cost V 2 bases and J 3 bases, with 15 bases left between them. This CDR3 is 16 amino acids long. In DNA form, the CDR3 reads TGTGCCAGCAGCTTTGGGTCCGTTTCAGACAATCAGCCCCAGCATTTT. Translation gives CASSFGSVSDNQPQHF.

The chain combines TRBV12-3 or TRBV12-4 with TRBJ2-3; tentative D call: TRBD1 (6 bases). The V gene lost 6 bases and the J gene lost 0 bases, with 16 bases spanning the gap. The CDR3 extends over 16 amino acids. Here the CDR3 reads CASRKRDTASTDTQYF. CDR3 DNA sequence: TGTGCCAGCAGGAAACGGGACACCGCTAGCACAGATACGCAGTATTTT.

DNA of the CDR3: TGCAGCGTACAGGGTTTAGATACGCAGTATTTT. Translated: CSVQGLDTQYF. The V gene is TRBV29-1, the J gene TRBJ2-3; maybe TRBD1 (6 bases). The germline V gene has CDR1 SQVTM and CDR2 ANQGSEA. V lost 6 bases and J lost 5, with 9 bases in between. The CDR3 sequence is 11 residues long.